Below are 16 T cell receptor beta chains sequenced from a single sample in a study of HIV-infected children after antiretroviral therapy interruption (dated by TCRdb to between 2018 and 2021). The library was obtained by 3' RACE. Sequenced using an Illumina MiSeq. TCR libraries were built from RNA using a 3' RACE protocol with unique molecular identifiers to correct PCR amplification bias. In TCRdb, the public reads were trimmed at Q25 with fastp and aligned with MiXCR, with productive beta chains retained. CDR3 protein sequences are deduplicated, and each keeps its most common genes and DNA. Recorded for this sample are some 40,000 distinct CDR3 sequences; 6.5% of them occurred a single time. Clones ranked in the top ten supply about 0.97% of the sample. This specimen's treatment or condition label, per the study, means: PENTA 11 planned treatment interruption arm or continuous ART arm. Here the sequenced sample was CD45RA+ CD4+ T cells from PBMCs, pooled from several time points, taken from a donor given antiretroviral therapy, either interrupted or continuous. Read against the paper, the sample's cell subset or site label means: naive CD4+ CD45RA+ CD45RO- T cells. The source is a pool of human donors with HIV.

V and J are TRBV6-5 and TRBJ1-3, with TRBD1 matching 7 bases. Germline V gives CDR1 MNHEY, CDR2 SVGAGI. CDR3 length equals 17 residues. Losses at the gene ends were 2 bases for V and 0 bases for J; bases not matched to a gene: 7. The CDR3 DNA reads as TGTGCCAGCAGTTACGACCCGGGACAGCCCTCTGGAAACACCATATATTTT. Translated: CASSYDPGQPSGNTIYF.

The gene calls are TRBV29-1 and TRBJ2-7; maybe TRBD1 (5 bases). Germline CDR1 reads SQVTM; CDR2 reads ANQGSEA. V was clipped by 6 bases and J by 2 bases, with 20 bases between them. The CDR3 extends over 15 amino acids. CDR3 coding DNA: TGCAGCGTCCGCCCCTGGGGCAGAGAGACCTACGAGCAGTACTTC. Protein: CSVRPWGRETYEQYF.

In its sample, this clonotype was seen many times. The V and J genes are TRBV24-1 and TRBJ2-1; 9 nucleotides match TRBD1. This CDR3 is built from 16 residues. The junction had 8 bases not matched to a gene; V was cut back by 3 bases and J by 6 bases. From germline, CDR1 is KGHDR and CDR2 SFDVKD. The CDR3 nucleotides read TGTGCCACCAGTGATGGAGGACAGGGGCTGGGCAATGAGCAGTTCTTC. It codes for CATSDGGQGLGNEQFF.

This chain uses TRBV6-1 with TRBJ2-7; D is unclear. V shed 5 bases and J shed 3 bases, with 20 bases lying between them. This CDR3 has 16 amino acids. Looked up from germline, CDR1 is MNHNS and CDR2 is SASEGT. This CDR3 reads CASSYGVSGFGYEQYF. The CDR3 region has the DNA TGTGCCAGCAGTTACGGAGTGTCAGGATTCGGCTACGAGCAGTACTTC.

V usage is TRBV5-1 and J usage is TRBJ2-3, with a weak D call TRBD1 (8 bases). V dropped 7 bases and J dropped 7 bases, with 25 bases sitting between them. The CDR3 is made up of 16 amino acids. Per germline, CDR1 SGHRS and CDR2 YFSETQ. The CDR3 spells CASYLFPGQGGNTQYF. The CDR3 DNA sequence: TGCGCCAGCTATCTTTTTCCCGGACAGGGAGGGAATACGCAGTATTTT.

This clonotype was seen ten or more times. V usage is TRBV20-1 and J usage is TRBJ2-5; no clear D. From germline, CDR1 is DFQATT and CDR2 SNEGSKA (reference sequence). The CDR3 is 11 residues long. The V gene lost 3 bases and the J gene lost 7 bases, with 9 bases spanning the gap. For the CDR3, the DNA is TGCAGTGCTAGGCCTTATGGGACCCAGTACTTC. This encodes CSARPYGTQYF.

This clonotype has just a few counts. The V gene is TRBV6-2 or TRBV6-3, the J gene TRBJ1-3; no reliable D call. The germline V gene has CDR1 MNHEY and CDR2 SVGEGT. CDR3 length: 14 residues. Trimming took 5 bases from V and 16 from J, leaving 24 bases between them. This CDR3 reads CASSDVSSGNTLYF. CDR3 DNA sequence: TGTGCCAGCAGTGATGTCAGTTCTGGAAATACGCTCTATTTT.

This clonotype was detected many times. J is TRBJ1-2 and V is TRBV6-5; the D is unclear. V shed 5 bases and J shed 3 bases, with 13 bases lying between them. This CDR3 is built from 14 residues. From germline, CDR1 is MNHEY and CDR2 SVGAGI. In DNA, the CDR3 is TGTGCCAGCAGTGCCGGCCTACAGCACTATGGCTACACCTTC. It yields the protein CASSAGLQHYGYTF.

This clonotype came up many times. The genes are TRBV7-2 and TRBJ2-4; D gene uncertain. Germline CDR1 is SGHTA and CDR2 is FQGNSA. The length of the CDR3 is 14 residues. V lost 5 bases and J lost 9, with 17 bases in between. The CDR3 is CASSPGVTQTIQYF. The CDR3 DNA is TGTGCCAGCAGCCCAGGCGTGACGCAAACCATTCAGTACTTC. Full variable domain (rest looked up from reference TRBV7-2 and TRBJ2-4): GAGVSQSPSNKVTEKGKDVELRCDPISGHTALYWYRQSLGQGLEFLIYFQGNSAPDKSGLPSDRFSAERTGGSVSTLTIQRTQQEDSAVYLCASSPGVTQTIQYFGAGTRLSVL.

This clonotype showed up many times. V and J are TRBV6-4 and TRBJ2-3; TRBD1 matches at 9 bases. CDR1 is MRHNA, CDR2 SNTAGT, per germline. The CDR3 has 15 amino acids. Trimming took 6 bases from V and 4 from J; bases not matched to a gene: 8. The CDR3 DNA reads TGTGCCAGCAGCAGGGACAGGGCGTCCCCAGATACGCAGTATTTT. As protein: CASSRDRASPDTQYF.

This clonotype has a count of ten or more. The rearrangement uses TRBV12-3 or TRBV12-4 and TRBJ2-7, with 9 bases aligning to TRBD2. The CDR3 totals 15 residues. V gave up 7 bases and J gave up 4 bases; unmatched junction bases: 11. The CDR3 sequence is CASTKGGTSSYEQYF. CDR3 in DNA: TGTGCCAGCACTAAAGGGGGGACTAGCTCTTACGAGCAGTACTTC.

This clonotype was seen at least ten times. J is TRBJ2-5 and V is TRBV28; tentatively, D is TRBD2 (5 bases). The length of the CDR3 is 15 residues. The V and J ends lost 4 bases and 4 bases respectively, with 16 bases between them. In germline, CDR1 is MDHEN, CDR2 SYDVKM. The CDR3 loop is CASSSYEGLGETQYF. For the CDR3, the DNA is TGTGCCAGCAGTTCCTACGAGGGTTTGGGAGAGACCCAGTACTTC.

Many counts were recorded for this clonotype. The chain links TRBV6-2 or TRBV6-3 to TRBJ2-1, with D possibly TRBD2 on 5 matching bases. V dropped 0 bases and J dropped 5 bases, with 20 bases sitting between them. Germline loops: CDR1 MNHEY, CDR2 SVGEGT. The CDR3 sequence is 18 residues long. Written as DNA, the CDR3 is TGTGCCAGCAGTTACTCGAAATTGGGAGTAGCACCGAACAATGAGCAGTTCTTC. Its translation: CASSYSKLGVAPNNEQFF.

The V call is TRBV19, the J call TRBJ2-3, with 10 bases lining up with TRBD2. The V and J ends lost 6 bases and 5 bases, in that order; junction bases with no gene match: 5. The CDR3 is 14 residues long. Germline V gene lookup returns CDR1 LNHDA and CDR2 SQIVND (reference sequence). CDR3: CASSTAGGRDTQYF. The CDR3 DNA reads as TGTGCCAGTAGCACAGCGGGGGGGAGAGATACGCAGTATTTT.

The chain employs TRBV14 and TRBJ2-2; TRBD1 is a possible D gene (6 bases). The CDR3 runs to 16 residues. Trimming left V 3 bases short and J 0 bases short, with 11 bases between. Germline V lookup: CDR1 SGHDN, CDR2 FVKESK. This chain's CDR3 is CASSHTWTANTGELFF. The CDR3 DNA reads TGTGCCAGCAGCCACACCTGGACAGCGAACACCGGGGAGCTGTTTTTT.

Ten or more counts support this clonotype. The chain combines TRBV20-1 with TRBJ2-1, with 14 bases lining up with TRBD2. Germline values: CDR1 DFQATT, CDR2 SNEGSKA (reference sequence). The V and J ends lost 7 bases and 6 bases, in that order; junction bases with no gene match: 5. The CDR3 spans 14 residues. The CDR3 loop reads CSVPGTSGSNEQFF. The CDR3 region has the DNA TGCAGTGTCCCGGGGACTAGCGGGAGCAATGAGCAGTTCTTC.